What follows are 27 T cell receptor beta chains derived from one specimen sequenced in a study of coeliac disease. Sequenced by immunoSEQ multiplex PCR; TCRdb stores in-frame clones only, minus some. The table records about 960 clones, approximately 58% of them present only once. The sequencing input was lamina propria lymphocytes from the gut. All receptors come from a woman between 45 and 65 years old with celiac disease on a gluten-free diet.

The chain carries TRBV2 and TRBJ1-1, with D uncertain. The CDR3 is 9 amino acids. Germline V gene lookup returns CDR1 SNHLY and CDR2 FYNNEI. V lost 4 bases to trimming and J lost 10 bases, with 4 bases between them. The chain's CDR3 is CASSVAAFF. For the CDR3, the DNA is TGTGCCAGCAGTGTGGCAGCTTTCTTT.

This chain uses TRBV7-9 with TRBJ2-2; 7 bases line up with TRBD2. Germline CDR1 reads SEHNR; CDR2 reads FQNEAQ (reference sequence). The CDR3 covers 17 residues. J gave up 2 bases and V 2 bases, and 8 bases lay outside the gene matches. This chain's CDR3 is CASSLPRGDFNTGELFF. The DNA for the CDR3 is TGTGCCAGCAGCTTACCCCGGGGGGACTTTAACACCGGGGAGCTGTTTTTT.

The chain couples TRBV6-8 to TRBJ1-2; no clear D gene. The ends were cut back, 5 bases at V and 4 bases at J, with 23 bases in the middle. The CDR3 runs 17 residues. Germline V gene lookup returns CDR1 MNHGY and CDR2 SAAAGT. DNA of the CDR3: TGTGCCAGCAGTCCAGCGGAACGCCCTAGAAGGACCTATGGCTACACCTTC. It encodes CASSPAERPRRTYGYTF.

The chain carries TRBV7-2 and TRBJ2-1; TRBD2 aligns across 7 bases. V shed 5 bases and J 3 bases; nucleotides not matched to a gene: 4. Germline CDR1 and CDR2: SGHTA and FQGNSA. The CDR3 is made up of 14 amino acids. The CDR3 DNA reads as TGTGCCAGCAGCCCATGGACTAGCTACAATGAGCAGTTCTTC. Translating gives CASSPWTSYNEQFF.

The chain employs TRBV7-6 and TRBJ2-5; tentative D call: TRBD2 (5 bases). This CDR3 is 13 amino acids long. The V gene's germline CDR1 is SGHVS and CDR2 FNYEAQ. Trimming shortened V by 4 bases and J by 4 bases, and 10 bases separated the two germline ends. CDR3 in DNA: TGTGCCAGCAGCTACGACTATTTAGAGACCCAGTACTTC. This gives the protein CASSYDYLETQYF.

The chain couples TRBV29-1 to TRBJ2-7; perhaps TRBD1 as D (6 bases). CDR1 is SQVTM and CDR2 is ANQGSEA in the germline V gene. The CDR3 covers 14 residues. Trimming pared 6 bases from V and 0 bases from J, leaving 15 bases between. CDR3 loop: CSVLGTTGSYEQYF. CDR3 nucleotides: TGCAGCGTCCTTGGTACGACAGGCTCCTACGAGCAGTACTTC.

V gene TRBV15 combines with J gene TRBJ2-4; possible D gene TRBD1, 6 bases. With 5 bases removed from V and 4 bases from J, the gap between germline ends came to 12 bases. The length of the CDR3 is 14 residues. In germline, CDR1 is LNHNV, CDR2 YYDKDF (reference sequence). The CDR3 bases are TGTGCCACCAGCCCTTTTACAGGGAAAAACATTCAGTACTTC. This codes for CATSPFTGKNIQYF.

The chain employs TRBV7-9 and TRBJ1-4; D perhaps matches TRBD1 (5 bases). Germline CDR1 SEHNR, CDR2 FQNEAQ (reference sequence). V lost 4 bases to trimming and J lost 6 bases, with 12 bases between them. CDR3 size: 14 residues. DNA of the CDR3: TGTGCCAGCAGCTGGACCGGGGGGGATGAAAAACTGTTTTTT. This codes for CASSWTGGDEKLFF.

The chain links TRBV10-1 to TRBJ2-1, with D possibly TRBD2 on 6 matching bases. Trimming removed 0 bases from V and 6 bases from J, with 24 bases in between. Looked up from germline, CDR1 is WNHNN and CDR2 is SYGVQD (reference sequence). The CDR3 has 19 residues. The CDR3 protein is CASSESPPYSTGVPNEQFF. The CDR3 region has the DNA TGCGCCAGCAGTGAGTCACCCCCCTACTCTACGGGGGTCCCCAATGAGCAGTTCTTC.

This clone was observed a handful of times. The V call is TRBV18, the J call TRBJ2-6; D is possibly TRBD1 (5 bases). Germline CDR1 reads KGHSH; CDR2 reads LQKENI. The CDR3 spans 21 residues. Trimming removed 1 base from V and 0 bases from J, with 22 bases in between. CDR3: CASSPQGPTAQPFSGANVLTF. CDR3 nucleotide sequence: TGTGCCAGCTCACCACAGGGGCCCACCGCACAACCTTTCTCTGGGGCCAACGTCCTGACTTTC. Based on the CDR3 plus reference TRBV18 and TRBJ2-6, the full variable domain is NAGVMQNPRHLVRRRGQEARLRCSPMKGHSHVYWYRQLPEEGLKFMVYLQKENIIDESGMPKERFSAEFPKEGPSILRIQQVVRGDSAAYFCASSPQGPTAQPFSGANVLTFGAGSRLTVL.

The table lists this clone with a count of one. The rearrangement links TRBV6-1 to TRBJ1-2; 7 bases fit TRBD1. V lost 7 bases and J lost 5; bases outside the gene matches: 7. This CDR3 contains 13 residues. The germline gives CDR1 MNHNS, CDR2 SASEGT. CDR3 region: CASNPTGLYGYTF. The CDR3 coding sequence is TGTGCCAGCAACCCGACAGGGTTGTATGGCTACACCTTC.

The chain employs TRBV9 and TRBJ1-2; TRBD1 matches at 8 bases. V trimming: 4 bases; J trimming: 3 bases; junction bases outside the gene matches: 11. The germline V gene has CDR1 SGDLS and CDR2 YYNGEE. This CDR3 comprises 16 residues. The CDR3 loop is CASSIGPGQGYYGYTF. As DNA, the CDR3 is TGTGCCAGCAGCATAGGACCCGGACAGGGATACTATGGCTACACCTTC.

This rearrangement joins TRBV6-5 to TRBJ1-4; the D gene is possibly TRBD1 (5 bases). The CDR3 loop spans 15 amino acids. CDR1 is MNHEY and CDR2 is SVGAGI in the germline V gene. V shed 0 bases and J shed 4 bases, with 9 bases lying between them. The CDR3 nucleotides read TGTGCCAGCAGTTACTCGATCGGGGGTAATGAAAAACTGTTTTTT. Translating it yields CASSYSIGGNEKLFF.

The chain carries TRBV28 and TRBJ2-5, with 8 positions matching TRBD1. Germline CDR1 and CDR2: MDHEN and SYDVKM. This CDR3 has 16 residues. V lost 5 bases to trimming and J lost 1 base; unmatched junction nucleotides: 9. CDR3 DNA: TGTGCCAGCAGTCCCCACGACAGGGGATTCCAAGAGACCCAGTACTTC. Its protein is CASSPHDRGFQETQYF. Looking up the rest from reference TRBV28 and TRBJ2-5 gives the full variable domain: DVKVTQSSRYLVKRTGEKVFLECVQDMDHENMFWYRQDPGLGLRLIYFSYDVKMKEKGDIPEGYSVSREKKERFSLILESASTNQTSMYLCASSPHDRGFQETQYFGPGTRLLVL.

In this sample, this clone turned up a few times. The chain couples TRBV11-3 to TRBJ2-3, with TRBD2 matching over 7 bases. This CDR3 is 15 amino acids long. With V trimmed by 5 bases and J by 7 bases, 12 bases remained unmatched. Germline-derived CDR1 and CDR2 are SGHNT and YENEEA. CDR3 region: CASSTSNAGVNTQYF. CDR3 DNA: TGTGCCAGCAGCACGAGTAATGCGGGGGTAAATACGCAGTATTTT. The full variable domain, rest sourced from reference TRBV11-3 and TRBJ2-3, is EAGVVQSPRYKIIEKKQPVAFWCNPISGHNTLYWYLQNLGQGPELLIRYENEEAVDDSQLPKDRFSAERLKGVDSTLKIQPAELGDSAVYLCASSTSNAGVNTQYFGPGTRLTVL.

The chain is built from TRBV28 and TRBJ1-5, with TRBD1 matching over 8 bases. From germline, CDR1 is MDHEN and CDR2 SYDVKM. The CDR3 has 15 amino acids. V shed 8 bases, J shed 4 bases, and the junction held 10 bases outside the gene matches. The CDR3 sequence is CASRTGYESNQPQHF. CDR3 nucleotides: TGTGCCAGCCGGACAGGGTACGAGTCAAATCAGCCCCAGCATTTT.

The CDR3 loop is CASSSTSPWTGWETQYF. The CDR3, as DNA: TGTGCCAGCAGTTCCACCTCCCCATGGACAGGTTGGGAGACCCAGTACTTC. The rearrangement joins TRBV27 to TRBJ2-5, with TRBD1 identical over 7 bases. This CDR3 is built from 17 residues. In germline, CDR1 is MNHEY, CDR2 SMNVEV (reference sequence). The V and J ends lost 4 bases and 5 bases, in that order; junction bases with no gene match: 16.

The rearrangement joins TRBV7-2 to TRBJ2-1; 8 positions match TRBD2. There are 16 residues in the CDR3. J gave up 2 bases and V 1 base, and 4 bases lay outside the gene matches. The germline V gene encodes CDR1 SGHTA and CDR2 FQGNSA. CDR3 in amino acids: CASSLGGAGAYNEQFF. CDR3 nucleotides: TGTGCCAGCAGCTTAGGAGGAGCGGGGGCCTACAATGAGCAGTTCTTC.

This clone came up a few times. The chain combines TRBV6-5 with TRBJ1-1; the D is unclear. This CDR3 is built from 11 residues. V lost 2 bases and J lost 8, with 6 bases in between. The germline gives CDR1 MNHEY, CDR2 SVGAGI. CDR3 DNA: TGTGCCAGCAGTTACGGGCAGGAAGCTTTCTTT. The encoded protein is CASSYGQEAFF.

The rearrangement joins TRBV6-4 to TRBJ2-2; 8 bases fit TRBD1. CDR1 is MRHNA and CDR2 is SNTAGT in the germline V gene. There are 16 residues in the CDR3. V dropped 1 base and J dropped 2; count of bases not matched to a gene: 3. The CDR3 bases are TGTGCCAGCAGTGACTTTACAGGGGGTAACACCGGGGAGCTGTTTTTT. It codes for CASSDFTGGNTGELFF.

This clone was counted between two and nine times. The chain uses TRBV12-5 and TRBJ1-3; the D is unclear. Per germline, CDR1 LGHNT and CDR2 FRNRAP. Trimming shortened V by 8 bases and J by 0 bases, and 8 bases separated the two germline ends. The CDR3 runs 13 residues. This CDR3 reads CASWSYSGNTIYF. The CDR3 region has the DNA TGTGCTAGTTGGTCCTACTCTGGAAACACCATATATTTT.

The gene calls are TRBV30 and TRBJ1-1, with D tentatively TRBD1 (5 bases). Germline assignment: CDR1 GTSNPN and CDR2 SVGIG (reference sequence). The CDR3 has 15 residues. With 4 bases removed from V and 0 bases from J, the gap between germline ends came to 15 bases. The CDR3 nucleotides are TGTGCCTGGATCCTATCAGGGTCCATGAACACTGAAGCTTTCTTT. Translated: CAWILSGSMNTEAFF.

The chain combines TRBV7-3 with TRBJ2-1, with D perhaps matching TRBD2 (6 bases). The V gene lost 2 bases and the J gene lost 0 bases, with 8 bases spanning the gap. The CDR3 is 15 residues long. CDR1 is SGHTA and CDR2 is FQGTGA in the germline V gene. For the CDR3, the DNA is TGTGCCAGCAGCTTAGCGGGAACCTCCTACAATGAGCAGTTCTTC. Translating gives CASSLAGTSYNEQFF.

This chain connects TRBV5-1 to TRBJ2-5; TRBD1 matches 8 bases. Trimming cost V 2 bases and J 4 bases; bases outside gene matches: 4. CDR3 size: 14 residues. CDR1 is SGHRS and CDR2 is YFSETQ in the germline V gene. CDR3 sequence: CASSFTGGGETQYF. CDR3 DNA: TGCGCCAGCAGCTTTACAGGGGGAGGAGAGACCCAGTACTTC.

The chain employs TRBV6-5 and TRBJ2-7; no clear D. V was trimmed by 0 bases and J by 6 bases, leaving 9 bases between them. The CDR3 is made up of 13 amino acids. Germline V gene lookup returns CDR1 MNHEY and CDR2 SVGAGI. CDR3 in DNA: TGTGCCAGCAGTTACTCTGCGGTAGTCGAGCAGTACTTC. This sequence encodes CASSYSAVVEQYF.

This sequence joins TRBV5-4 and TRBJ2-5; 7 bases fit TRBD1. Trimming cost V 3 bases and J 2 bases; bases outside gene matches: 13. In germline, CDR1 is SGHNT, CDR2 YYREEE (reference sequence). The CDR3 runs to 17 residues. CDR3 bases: TGTGCCAGCAGCTACCCCGACGGGACAGCTATACAAGAGACCCAGTACTTC. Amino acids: CASSYPDGTAIQETQYF.

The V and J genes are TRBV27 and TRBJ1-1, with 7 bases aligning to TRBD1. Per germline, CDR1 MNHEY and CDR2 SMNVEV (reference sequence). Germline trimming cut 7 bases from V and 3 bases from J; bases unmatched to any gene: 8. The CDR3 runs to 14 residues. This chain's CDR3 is CASTRGRGDTEAFF. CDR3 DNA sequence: TGTGCCAGCACGAGGGGGCGCGGGGACACTGAAGCTTTCTTT.